This T cell receptor beta chain was sequenced during a study of blood T cell repertoires in COVID-19. Study-wide background: Samples representing acute and convalescent COVID-19 were sourced from the United States, Italy and Spain. In each case, the material was cDNA or gDNA derived from T cells, B-cell-depleted T cells, or PBMCs.

Authors' data handling: Researchers report that nucleated cell counts were estimated from reference gene primer amplification. The protocol was immunoSEQ multiplex PCR, while the TCRdb copy is restricted to in-frame clones and leaves out a portion. D and trimming come from the DNA, and the V and J calls and clone size come from that table. The profile shows 95,000 to 120,000 clones, approximately 90% of them singletons. Germline CDR1 is SGHVS and CDR2 is FQNEAQ. The V and J ends lost 1 base and 2 bases respectively, with 11 bases between them. The CDR3 covers 15 residues. Sequencing was performed on peripheral blood. The TCR sequence derives from a woman aged 45-60 years with acute or convalescent COVID-19. The rearrangement links TRBV7-8 to TRBJ2-5; D may be TRBD2 (5 bases). CDR3 sequence: CASSLVVASQETQYF. For the CDR3, the DNA is TGTGCCAGCAGCTTAGTCGTAGCGTCACAAGAGACCCAGTACTTC.